A single sample is the source of the 5 T cell receptor beta chains below, sequenced in a study of T cell repertoires in aging, cancer and after chemotherapy. TCR beta rearrangements were amplified from peripheral blood genomic DNA. Rearranged V-D-J TRB sequences were amplified with a mixed TRB-A/B primer pool. Each CDR3 protein gets one entry after TCRdb re-called the multiplex PCR reads with MiXCR. The repertoire has about 1,200 distinct CDR3 sequences, about 29% of them found once; the top ten carry approximately 92%. Sequenced material: blood. Source of these receptors: a human donor with a blood cancer.

This chain connects TRBV20-1 to TRBJ1-2; 10 bases are shared with TRBD1. Germline lookup yields CDR1 DFQATT and CDR2 SNEGSKA (reference sequence). The CDR3 covers 13 residues. Unmatched junction bases numbered 6, after V lost 5 bases and J lost 6 bases. In DNA, the CDR3 is TGCAGTGCTGGGGCCGGGACAGGGGATGGCTACACCTTC. It specifies CSAGAGTGDGYTF.

V usage is TRBV20-1 and J usage is TRBJ2-1; 13 bases agree with TRBD2. The CDR3 covers 15 residues. The germline V gene has CDR1 DFQATT and CDR2 SNEGSKA (reference sequence). V was clipped by 6 bases and J by 9 bases; unmatched bases: 11. As DNA, the CDR3 is TGCAGTGCCGTACCCGAGGGACTAGCGGGATTTGAGCAGTTCTTC. This codes for CSAVPEGLAGFEQFF.

J is TRBJ2-7 and V is TRBV19, with 7 nucleotides matching TRBD1. The CDR3 totals 14 residues. Germline V gives CDR1 LNHDA, CDR2 SQIVND (reference sequence). V was pared by 4 bases and J by 3 bases, with 6 bases of the junction left unmatched. CDR3 in amino acids: CASSKTGLLYEQYF. CDR3 DNA: TGTGCCAGTAGTAAGACAGGGTTGCTCTACGAGCAGTACTTC.

V usage is TRBV5-4 and J usage is TRBJ2-7; D is uncertain. The CDR3 is 13 amino acids. Germline CDR1 is SGHNT and CDR2 is YYREEE (reference sequence). V shed 0 bases and J shed 3 bases, with 7 bases lying between them. As DNA, the CDR3 is TGTGCCAGCAGCTTGGTTAAGAGCTACGAGCAGTACTTC. Its protein is CASSLVKSYEQYF.

This clonotype was counted between two and nine times. The CDR3 protein is CASTQDSDPDTYGYTF. CDR3 nucleotides: TGTGCCAGCACCCAGGACAGCGACCCAGACACCTATGGCTACACCTTC. The genes are TRBV12-3 or TRBV12-4 and TRBJ1-2, with D tentatively TRBD1 (6 bases). The V end was cut by 7 bases, the J end by 4 bases, with 22 bases between. This CDR3 has 16 amino acids.